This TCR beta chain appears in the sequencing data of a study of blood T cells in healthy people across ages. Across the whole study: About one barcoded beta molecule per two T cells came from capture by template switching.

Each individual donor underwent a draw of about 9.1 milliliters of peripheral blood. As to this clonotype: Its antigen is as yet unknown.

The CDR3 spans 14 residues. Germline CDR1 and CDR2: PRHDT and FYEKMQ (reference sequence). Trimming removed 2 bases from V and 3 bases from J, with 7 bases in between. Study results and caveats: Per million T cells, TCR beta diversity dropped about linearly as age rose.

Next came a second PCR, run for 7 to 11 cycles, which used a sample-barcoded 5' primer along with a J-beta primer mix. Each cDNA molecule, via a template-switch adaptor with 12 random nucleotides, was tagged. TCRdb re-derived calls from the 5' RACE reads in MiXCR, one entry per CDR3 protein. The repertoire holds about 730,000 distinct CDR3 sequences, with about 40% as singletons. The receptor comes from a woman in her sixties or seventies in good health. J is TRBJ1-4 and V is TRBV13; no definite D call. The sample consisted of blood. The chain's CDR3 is CASSLKVANEKLFF. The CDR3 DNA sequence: TGTGCCAGCAGCTTAAAAGTAGCTAATGAAAAACTGTTTTTT.